One T cell receptor (beta chain) is described in this entry. Antigen specificity is unknown. There are 14 residues in the CDR3. The germline V gene has CDR1 MNHNS and CDR2 SASEGT. Losses at the gene ends were 3 bases for V and 2 bases for J; bases not matched to a gene: 1. During the collection period, no donor immune events like infections were recorded. Libraries were prepared by immunoSEQ multiplex PCR; TCRdb keeps only in-frame clonotypes and omits some of them. The sample consists of over 100,000 clones, about 87% of them appearing once. The sample is drawn from a study of identifying expanded T cells in peripheral blood. Broader study findings: Clone count variance between roughly 2-week samples rose with total template count. About 1.2 clones differed between technical replicates, versus approximately 17 and 20 over time.

The chain has TRBV6-1 and TRBJ1-5, with 7 bases lining up with TRBD1. Material: blood. This TCR came from a person aged 18 to 75 in good health. The CDR3 DNA sequence: TGTGCCAGCAGTGATACAGGGGGCAATCAGCCCCAGCATTTT. Residues: CASSDTGGNQPQHF.